This TCR beta chain was sequenced during a study of post-analysis software for immune sequencing data. Overall study results and limits: The study found TRBV5-6, TRBV5-1 and TRBV20-1 among 5 or 6 TRBV segments more frequent in patients than controls.

Per the germline V gene, CDR1 is DFQATT and CDR2 is SNEGSKA (reference sequence). J was trimmed by 13 bases and V by 0 bases; bases with no gene match: 10. The CDR3 spans 14 residues. Carried by the TCR beta cDNA libraries were unique molecular identifiers. Using its own MiXCR run on the PCR reads, TCRdb lists one record per CDR3 protein. The sample records about half a million distinct CDR3 sequences, less than 45% being singletons. As to this clonotype: Its antigen is as yet unknown.

The sequence derives from a girl between 5 and 17 years old with multiple sclerosis. The chain links TRBV20-1 to TRBJ2-1; 9 bases agree with TRBD2. The sample comprised blood. CDR3 nucleotide sequence: TGCAGTGCTAGAGATGGACTAGCGAAAGAGACCCAGTTCTTC. The encoded protein is CSARDGLAKETQFF.